Below are 8 T cell receptor beta chains sequenced from a single sample in a study of blood T cell repertoires in COVID-19. The data were produced by immunoSEQ multiplex PCR, yet TCRdb's version contains in-frame clones alone and is incomplete. The repertoire consists of about 180,000 clones, with around 80% occurring once and the leading ten covering about 10%. Sequencing used peripheral blood. These receptors came from a woman aged 80 or over with COVID-19, enrolled during active disease.

The V call is TRBV10-3, the J call TRBJ1-5; tentative D call: TRBD1 (6 bases). CDR1 is ENHRY and CDR2 is SYGVKD in the germline V gene. This CDR3 spans 14 amino acids. The ends were cut back, 4 bases at V and 10 bases at J, with 17 bases in the middle. CDR3 sequence: CAISGTGTADPQHF. The CDR3 nucleotides read TGTGCCATCAGTGGAACAGGGACGGCGGACCCCCAGCATTTT.

The J gene is TRBJ2-1, the V gene TRBV5-5, with D perhaps matching TRBD1 (7 bases). V shed 3 bases and J shed 8 bases, with 21 bases lying between them. The CDR3 has 16 residues. In germline, CDR1 is SGHKS, CDR2 YYEKEE (reference sequence). In DNA, the CDR3 is TGTGCCAGCAGCTGGGGAGGAGGAGGGGGCCTCTATGAGCAGTTCTTC. It translates to CASSWGGGGGLYEQFF. Variable domain in full (rest from reference TRBV5-5 and TRBJ2-1): DAGVTQSPTHLIKTRGQQVTLRCSPISGHKSVSWYQQVLGQGPQFIFQYYEKEERGRGNFPDRFSARQFPNYSSELNVNALLLGDSALYLCASSWGGGGGLYEQFFGPGTRLTVL.

V gene TRBV7-8 combines with J gene TRBJ1-3; D possibly corresponds to TRBD1 (5 bases). The CDR3 totals 15 residues. Germline V gene sequence: CDR1 SGHVS, CDR2 FQNEAQ. Trimming took 3 bases from V and 2 from J, leaving 11 bases between them. The CDR3 coding sequence is TGTGCCAGCAGCTTGGGGGGAGCGGCTGGAAACACCATATATTTT. Protein sequence: CASSLGGAAGNTIYF. Full variable domain (outside the CDR3, taken from reference TRBV7-8 and TRBJ1-3): GAGVSQSPRYKVAKRGQDVALRCDPISGHVSLFWYQQALGQGPEFLTYFQNEAQLDKSGLPSDRFFAERPEGSVSTLKIQRTQQEDSAVYLCASSLGGAAGNTIYFGEGSWLTVV.

The J gene is TRBJ1-3, the V gene TRBV5-1; 8 nucleotides match TRBD1. V trimming: 0 bases; J trimming: 7 bases; junction bases outside the gene matches: 6. The germline V gene encodes CDR1 SGHRS and CDR2 YFSETQ. The CDR3 length is 15 residues. DNA for the CDR3: TGCGCCAGCAGCTTGGGACAGGGGATAGGGAACACCATATATTTT. Its translation: CASSLGQGIGNTIYF.

The chain carries TRBV2 and TRBJ1-2, with 12 bases matching TRBD1. The V and J ends lost 8 bases and 4 bases, in that order; junction bases with no gene match: 5. Germline CDR1 is SNHLY and CDR2 is FYNNEI. CDR3 length equals 14 residues. The CDR3 spells CASGDRGRGYGYTF. DNA for the CDR3: TGTGCCAGCGGGGACAGGGGGCGAGGCTATGGCTACACCTTC.

The CDR3 here is CASSSLAGHGRYEQYF. CDR3 nucleotides: TGTGCCAGCAGTTCACTAGCGGGACACGGGCGATACGAGCAGTACTTC. The rearrangement joins TRBV6-5 to TRBJ2-7; TRBD2 aligns across 10 bases. Germline V gene data show CDR1 as MNHEY and CDR2 as SVGAGI. This CDR3 region has 16 residues. Trimming took 4 bases from V and 4 from J; bases not matched to a gene: 10.

The chain couples TRBV13 to TRBJ2-3; TRBD2 matches 10 bases. The CDR3 runs 16 residues. V gave up 4 bases and J gave up 3 bases; unmatched junction bases: 7. Germline V gene data show CDR1 as PRHDT and CDR2 as FYEKMQ (reference sequence). This CDR3 reads CASSSTGTSVTDTQYF. CDR3 nucleotide sequence: TGTGCCAGCAGCTCGACCGGGACTAGCGTTACAGATACGCAGTATTTT.

This clone was counted between two and nine times. This chain connects TRBV15 to TRBJ1-5; weak D call: TRBD1 (5 bases). The V and J ends lost 0 bases and 6 bases respectively, with 9 bases between them. The CDR3 has 14 amino acids. CDR1 is LNHNV, CDR2 YYDKDF, per germline (reference sequence). The CDR3 is CATSREGRGQPQHF. The CDR3, as DNA: TGTGCCACCAGCAGAGAGGGAAGGGGTCAGCCCCAGCATTTT.